The source of this T cell receptor beta chain is a study of T cell repertoires in cytomegalovirus infection. Study background: Indications came from public TCR beta signatures; they pointed to CMV infection and to a matching HLA type.

TCRdb used MiXCR to reprocess the reads, holding one entry per CDR3 protein. The sample lists around 210,000 distinct CDR3 sequences; roughly 6.5% were seen once. The CDR3 is made up of 14 amino acids. Trimming cost V 3 bases and J 2 bases; bases outside gene matches: 6. The germline V gene encodes CDR1 DFQATT and CDR2 SNEGSKA (reference sequence). Whole-study results and caveats: What dominated the ex vivo response were HLA-C-restricted CMV-specific TCR beta clonotypes. Cumulative frequency of public TCR beta families picked out carriers of CMV plus the relevant HLA.

With respect to this clonotype: Its antigen is unknown.

Sample: PBMCs. The source of this sequence is a human donor in good health (CMV status not recorded). Some clones in this sample may be carry-over from other donors' samples. This rearrangement joins TRBV20-1 to TRBJ1-1; TRBD1 agrees at 7 bases. CDR3 DNA: TGCAGTGCTAGTACCGACAGGGCTAACACTGAAGCTTTCTTT. The encoded protein is CSASTDRANTEAFF.